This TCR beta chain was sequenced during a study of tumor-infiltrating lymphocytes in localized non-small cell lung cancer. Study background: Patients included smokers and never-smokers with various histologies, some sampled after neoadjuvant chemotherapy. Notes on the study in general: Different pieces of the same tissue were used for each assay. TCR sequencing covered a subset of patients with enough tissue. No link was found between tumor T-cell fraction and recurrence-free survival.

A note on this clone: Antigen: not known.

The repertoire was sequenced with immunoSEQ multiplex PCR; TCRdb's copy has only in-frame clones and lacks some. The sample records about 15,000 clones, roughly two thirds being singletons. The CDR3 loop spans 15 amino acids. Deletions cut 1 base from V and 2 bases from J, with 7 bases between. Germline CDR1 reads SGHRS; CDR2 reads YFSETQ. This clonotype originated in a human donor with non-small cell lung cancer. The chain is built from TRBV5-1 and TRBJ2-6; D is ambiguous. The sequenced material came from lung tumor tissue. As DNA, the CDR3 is TGCGCCAGCAGCTTGACCCGCCCTGGGGCCAACGTCCTGACTTTC. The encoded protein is CASSLTRPGANVLTF.